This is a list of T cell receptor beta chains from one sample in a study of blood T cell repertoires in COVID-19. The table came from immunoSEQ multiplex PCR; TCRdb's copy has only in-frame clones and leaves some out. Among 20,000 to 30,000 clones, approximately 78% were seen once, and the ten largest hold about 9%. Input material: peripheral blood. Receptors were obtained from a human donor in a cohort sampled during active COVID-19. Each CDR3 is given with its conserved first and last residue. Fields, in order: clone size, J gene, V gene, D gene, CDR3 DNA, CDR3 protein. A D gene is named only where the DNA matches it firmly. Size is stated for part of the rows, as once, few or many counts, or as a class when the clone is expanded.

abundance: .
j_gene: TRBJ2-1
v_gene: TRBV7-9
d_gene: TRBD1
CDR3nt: TGTGCCAGCAGCTTAGGGAGCAGGGGGTTGGATGAGCAGTTCTTC
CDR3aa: CASSLGSRGLDEQFF

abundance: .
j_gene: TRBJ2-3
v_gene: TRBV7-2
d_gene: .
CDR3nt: TGTGCCAGCAGCTTTGGCCCCGGGGTAGATACGCAGTATTTT
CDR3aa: CASSFGPGVDTQYF

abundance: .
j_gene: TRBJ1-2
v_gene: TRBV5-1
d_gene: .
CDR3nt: TGCGCCAGCAGCTTGATAAGAGGCAACTATGGCTACACCTTC
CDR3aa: CASSLIRGNYGYTF

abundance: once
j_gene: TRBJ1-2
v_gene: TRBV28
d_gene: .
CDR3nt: TGTGCCAGCAGCCCTATTTATCGGACACGAAACTATGGCTACACCTTC
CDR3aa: CASSPIYRTRNYGYTF

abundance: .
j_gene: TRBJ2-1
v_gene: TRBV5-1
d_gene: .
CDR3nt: TGCGCCAGCAGCTTGGCGGGGGTCTACAATGAGCAGTTCTTC
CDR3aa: CASSLAGVYNEQFF

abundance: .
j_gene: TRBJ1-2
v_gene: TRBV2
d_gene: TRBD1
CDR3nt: TGTGCCAGCACCTTAGGTGGGACAGTGGGCTATGGCTACACCTTC
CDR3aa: CASTLGGTVGYGYTF

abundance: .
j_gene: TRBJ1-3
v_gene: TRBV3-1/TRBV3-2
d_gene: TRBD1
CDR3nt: TGTGCCAGCAGCCAAGTCCTCTACCAGACAGGGGTGAGAGGAAACACCATATATTTT
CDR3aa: CASSQVLYQTGVRGNTIYF

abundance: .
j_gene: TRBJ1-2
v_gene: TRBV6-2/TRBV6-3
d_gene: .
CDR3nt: TGTGCCAGCAGTTACTCGATCAGTTCCGGCTACACCTTC
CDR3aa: CASSYSISSGYTF

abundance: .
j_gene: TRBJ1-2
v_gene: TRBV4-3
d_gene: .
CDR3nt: TGCGCCAGCAGCCAAGCATCAGGGGACGACTATGGCTACACCTTC
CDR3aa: CASSQASGDDYGYTF

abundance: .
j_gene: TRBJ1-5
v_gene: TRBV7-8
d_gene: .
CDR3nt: TGTGCCAGCACCTTGACAGTTAGCAATCAGCCCCAGCATTTT
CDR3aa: CASTLTVSNQPQHF

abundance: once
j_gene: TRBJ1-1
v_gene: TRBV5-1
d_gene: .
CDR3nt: TGCGCCAGCAGCTTGGGCCCAACGGGGGCTTTCTTT
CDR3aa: CASSLGPTGAFF

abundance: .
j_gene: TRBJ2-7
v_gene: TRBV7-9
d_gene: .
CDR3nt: TGTGCCAGCAGCTCTGGAGGCCTGTACGAGCAGTACTTC
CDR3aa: CASSSGGLYEQYF

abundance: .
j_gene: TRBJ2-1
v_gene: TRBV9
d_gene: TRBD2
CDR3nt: TGTGCCAGCAGCTCCTGGACTAGCGTCGCCAATGAGCAGTTCTTC
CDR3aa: CASSSWTSVANEQFF

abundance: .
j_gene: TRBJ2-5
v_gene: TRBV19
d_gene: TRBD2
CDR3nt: TGTGCCAGTAGTATAGGCGGGGGGGCTCGAGAGACCCAGTACTTC
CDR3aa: CASSIGGGARETQYF

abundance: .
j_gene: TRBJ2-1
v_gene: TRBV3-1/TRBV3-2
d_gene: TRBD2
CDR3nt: TGTGCCAGCTCCGGGGCTCGTGTAGCGGGCTCCTACAATGAGCAGTTCTTC
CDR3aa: CASSGARVAGSYNEQFF

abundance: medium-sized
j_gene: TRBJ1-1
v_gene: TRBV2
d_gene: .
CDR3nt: TGTGCCAGCAGCCGCCTAAATACAGCGAACACTGAAGCTTTCTTT
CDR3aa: CASSRLNTANTEAFF

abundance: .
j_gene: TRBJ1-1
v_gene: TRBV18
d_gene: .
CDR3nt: TGTGCCAGCTCACCGTACGTTGGCCCTGAAGCTTTCTTT
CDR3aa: CASSPYVGPEAFF

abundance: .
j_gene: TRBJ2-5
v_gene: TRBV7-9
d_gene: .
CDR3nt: TGTGCCAGCAGCTTGGAGGGCCCTGCGGCCCAGTACTTC
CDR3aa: CASSLEGPAAQYF

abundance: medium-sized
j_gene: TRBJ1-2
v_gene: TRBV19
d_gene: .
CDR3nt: TGTGCCAGTAGTTGGACAGCGAGCCGGTCTGGCTACACCTTC
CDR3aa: CASSWTASRSGYTF

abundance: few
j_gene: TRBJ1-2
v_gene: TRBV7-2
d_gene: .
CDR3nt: TGTGCCAGCAGCTTAGGCCCGAGACAAATAAACTATGGCTACACCTTC
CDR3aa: CASSLGPRQINYGYTF

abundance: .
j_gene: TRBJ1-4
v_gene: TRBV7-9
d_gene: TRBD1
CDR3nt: TGTGCCAGCAGGACAGGGACCACGGAAAAACTGTTTTTT
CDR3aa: CASRTGTTEKLFF

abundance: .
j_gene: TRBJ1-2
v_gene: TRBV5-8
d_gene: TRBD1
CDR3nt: TGTGCCAGCAGCTTGGGGCAGGGGGTGCAGACGAGCTACACCTTC
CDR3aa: CASSLGQGVQTSYTF

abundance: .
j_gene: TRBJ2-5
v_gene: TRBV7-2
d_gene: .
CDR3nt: TGTGCCAGCAGGAAGGCGCGGAGAACCCAAGAGACCCAGTACTTC
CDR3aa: CASRKARRTQETQYF

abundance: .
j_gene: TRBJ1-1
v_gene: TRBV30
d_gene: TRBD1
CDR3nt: TGTGCCCGGGCCGGACAGGGCCCGGCGGACACTGAAGCTTTCTTT
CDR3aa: CARAGQGPADTEAFF

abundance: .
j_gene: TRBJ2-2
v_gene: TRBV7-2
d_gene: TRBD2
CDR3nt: TGTGCCAGCAGCCCTCCGGGACTAGCGGGCACCGGGGAGCTGTTTTTT
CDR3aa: CASSPPGLAGTGELFF

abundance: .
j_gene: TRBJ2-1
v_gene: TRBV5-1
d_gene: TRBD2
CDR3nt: TGCGCCAGCAGCTTGGCTAGTAGCGGGAGGGCCTCCTACAATGAGCAGTTCTTC
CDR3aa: CASSLASSGRASYNEQFF

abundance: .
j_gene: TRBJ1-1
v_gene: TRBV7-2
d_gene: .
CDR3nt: TGTGCCAGCAGCTTGCGGGGGCTTAACACTGAAGCTTTCTTT
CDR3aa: CASSLRGLNTEAFF

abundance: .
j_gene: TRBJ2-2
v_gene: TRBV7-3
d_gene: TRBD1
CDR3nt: TGTGCCAGCAGCTTAATGAACATTGCAGGGGGCACCGGGGAGCTGTTTTTT
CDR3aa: CASSLMNIAGGTGELFF

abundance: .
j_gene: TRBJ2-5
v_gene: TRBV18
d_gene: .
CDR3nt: TGTGCCAGCTCATCCCAGGGGCAAGAGACCCAGTACTTC
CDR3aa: CASSSQGQETQYF

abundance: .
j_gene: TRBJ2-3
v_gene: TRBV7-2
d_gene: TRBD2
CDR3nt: TGTGCCAGCAGCTTAACAGCTAGCGGGGGGGGAGGGACAGATACGCAGTATTTT
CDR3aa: CASSLTASGGGGTDTQYF

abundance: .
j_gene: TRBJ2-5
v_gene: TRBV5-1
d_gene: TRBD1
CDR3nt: TGCGCCAGCAGCTTGGGGTCAGGGGGCGGAAAGACCCAGTACTTC
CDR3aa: CASSLGSGGGKTQYF

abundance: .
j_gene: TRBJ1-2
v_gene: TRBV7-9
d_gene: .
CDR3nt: TGTGCCAGCAGCCAAAGTAGGGGGGGCTACACCTTC
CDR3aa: CASSQSRGGYTF

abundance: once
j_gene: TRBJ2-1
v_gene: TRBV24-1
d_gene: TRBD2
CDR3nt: TGTGCCACCAGTGATCCAGCGGGAGCGGGTAATGAGCAGTTCTTC
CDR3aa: CATSDPAGAGNEQFF

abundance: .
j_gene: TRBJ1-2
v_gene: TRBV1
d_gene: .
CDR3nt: TGCACCAGCAGCCAGCGGGACAGCAATAACTATGGCTACACCTTC
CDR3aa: CTSSQRDSNNYGYTF

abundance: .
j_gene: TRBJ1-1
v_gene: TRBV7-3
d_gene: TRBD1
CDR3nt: TGTGCCAGCAGATACGGACAGGGAAGGCTGAATGAAGCTTTCTTT
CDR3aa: CASRYGQGRLNEAFF

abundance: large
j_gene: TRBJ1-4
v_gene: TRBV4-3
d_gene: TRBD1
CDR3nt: TGCGCCAGCAGCCAAGATTTTGGGACAGACGAAAAACTGTTTTTT
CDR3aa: CASSQDFGTDEKLFF

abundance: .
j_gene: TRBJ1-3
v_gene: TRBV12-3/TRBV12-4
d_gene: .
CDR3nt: TGTGCCAGCAGTCTCCCAGGGAACACCATATATTTT
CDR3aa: CASSLPGNTIYF

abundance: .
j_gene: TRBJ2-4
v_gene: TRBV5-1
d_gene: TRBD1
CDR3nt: TGCGCCAGCAGCTTGACAGGGGGCGCGGAAAACATTCAGTACTTC
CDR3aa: CASSLTGGAENIQYF

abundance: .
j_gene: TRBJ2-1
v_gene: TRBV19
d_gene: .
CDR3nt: TGTGCCAGTAGTATCCCGCAGACAACGGAAGTGTCCTACAATGAGCAGTTCTTC
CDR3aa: CASSIPQTTEVSYNEQFF

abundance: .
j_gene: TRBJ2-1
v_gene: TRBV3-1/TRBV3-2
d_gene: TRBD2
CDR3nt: TGTGCCAGCAGCCCGCTAGCGGCCACCTACAATGAGCAGTTCTTC
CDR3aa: CASSPLAATYNEQFF

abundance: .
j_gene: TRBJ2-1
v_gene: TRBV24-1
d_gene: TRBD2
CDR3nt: TGTGCCACCAGTGATCATTCGAATAGCGGGAGGGGTGAGCAGTTCTTC
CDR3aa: CATSDHSNSGRGEQFF

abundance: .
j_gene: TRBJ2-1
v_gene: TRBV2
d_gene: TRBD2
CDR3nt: TGTGCCAGCAGCCCCCCAGCGGGATGGAACAATGAGCAGTTCTTC
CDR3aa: CASSPPAGWNNEQFF

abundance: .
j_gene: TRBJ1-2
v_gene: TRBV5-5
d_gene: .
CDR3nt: TGTGCCAGCAGCAGGCGGGGGAACTATGGCTACACCTTC
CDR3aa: CASSRRGNYGYTF

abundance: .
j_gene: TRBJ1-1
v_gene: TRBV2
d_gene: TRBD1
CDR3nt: TGTGCCAGCAGTGAATATCTGCAGGGGGCGAACACTGAAGCTTTCTTT
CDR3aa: CASSEYLQGANTEAFF

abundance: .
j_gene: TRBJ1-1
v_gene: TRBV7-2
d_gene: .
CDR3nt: TGTGCCAGCAGTACTAAGTGGGGGGACACTGAAGCTTTCTTT
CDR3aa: CASSTKWGDTEAFF

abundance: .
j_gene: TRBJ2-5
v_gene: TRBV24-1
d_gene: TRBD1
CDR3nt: TGTGCCACCAGTGATTCGGCAGGGGGCGGACGCGCAGAGACCCAGTACTTC
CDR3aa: CATSDSAGGGRAETQYF

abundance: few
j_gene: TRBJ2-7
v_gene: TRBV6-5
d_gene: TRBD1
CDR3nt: TGTGCCAGCAGATACCAGGGGGCGGGGGAGCAGTACTTC
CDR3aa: CASRYQGAGEQYF

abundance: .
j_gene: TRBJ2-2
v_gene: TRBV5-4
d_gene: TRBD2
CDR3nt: TGTGCCAGCAGCTTGGGACTAGCGGCCCCCAGCGGGGAGCTGTTTTTT
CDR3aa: CASSLGLAAPSGELFF

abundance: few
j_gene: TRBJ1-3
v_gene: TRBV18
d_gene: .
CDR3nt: TGTGCCAGCTCGCCTAACCGGGGTCTAGGAAACACCATATATTTT
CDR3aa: CASSPNRGLGNTIYF

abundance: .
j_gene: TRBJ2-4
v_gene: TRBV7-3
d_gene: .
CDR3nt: TGTGCCAGCAGCCCAGTTGGGCAGACCATTCAGTACTTC
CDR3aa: CASSPVGQTIQYF

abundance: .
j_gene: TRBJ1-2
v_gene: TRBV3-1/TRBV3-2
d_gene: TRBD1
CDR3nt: TGTGCCAGCAGCGCTGACAGGGGGGAGGTGGGGGGCTACACCTTC
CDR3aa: CASSADRGEVGGYTF

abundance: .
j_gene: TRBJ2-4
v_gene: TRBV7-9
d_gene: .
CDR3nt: TGTGCCAGCAGCTCCTCCAACGGCAAAAACATTCAGTACTTC
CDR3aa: CASSSSNGKNIQYF

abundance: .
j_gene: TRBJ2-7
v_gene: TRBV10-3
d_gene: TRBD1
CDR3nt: TGTGCCATCAGTGAGTCCCGGGACAGGGCCCTCTACGAGCAGTACTTC
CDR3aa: CAISESRDRALYEQYF

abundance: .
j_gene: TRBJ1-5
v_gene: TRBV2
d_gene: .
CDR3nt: TGTGCCAGCACTACAGACAGCAATCAGCCCCAGCATTTT
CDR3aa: CASTTDSNQPQHF

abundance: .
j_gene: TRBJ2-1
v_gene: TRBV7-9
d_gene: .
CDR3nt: TGTGCCAGCAGCCCCTCGACTAGTTACAATGAGCAGTTCTTC
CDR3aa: CASSPSTSYNEQFF